A single sample is the source of the 29 T cell receptor beta chains below, sequenced in a study of blood T cells in healthy people across ages. Together with a sample-barcoded 5' primer, a J-beta primer mix was included in a second PCR lasting about 7 to 11 cycles. Via MiXCR, TCRdb re-called the 5' RACE reads, giving one row per CDR3 protein. The sample consists of 1.5 million to 1.9 million distinct CDR3 sequences, about 45% of them appearing once. Sequencing used blood. All receptors derive from a young woman in good health.

The chain carries TRBV7-2 and TRBJ2-3, with 9 bases fitting TRBD1. V lost 4 bases, J lost 14 bases, and 10 bases stayed unmatched. This CDR3 contains 13 residues. Per the germline V gene, CDR1 is SGHTA and CDR2 is FQGNSA. The chain's CDR3 is CASSWDRVRTTYF. CDR3 DNA: TGTGCCAGCAGCTGGGACAGGGTCCGTACTACGTATTTT.

The rearrangement uses TRBV7-9 and TRBJ2-1; D gene unclear. With 6 bases removed from V and 0 bases from J, the gap between germline ends came to 12 bases. The germline CDR1 and CDR2 sequences are SEHNR and FQNEAQ (reference sequence). The CDR3 loop spans 15 amino acids. The CDR3 DNA sequence: TGTGCCAGCAGGGGATGGCGGAGCTCCTACAATGAGCAGTTCTTC. Its protein is CASRGWRSSYNEQFF. Complete variable domain (other parts from reference TRBV7-9 and TRBJ2-1): DTGVSQNPRHKITKRGQNVTFRCDPISEHNRLYWYRQTLGQGPEFLTYFQNEAQLEKSRLLSDRFSAERPKGSFSTLEIQRTEQGDSAMYLCASRGWRSSYNEQFFGPGTRLTVL.

This clonotype has a handful of counts. This CDR3 is CASSLLDRDLGEKLFF. DNA of the CDR3: TGTGCCAGCAGTTTATTGGACCGGGATTTGGGGGAAAAACTGTTTTTT. The rearrangement joins TRBV28 to TRBJ1-4; D ambiguous. Germline CDR1 MDHEN, CDR2 SYDVKM. V was pared by 1 base and J by 8 bases, with 17 bases between. The CDR3 runs to 16 residues.

This clonotype was seen only once. V usage is TRBV5-5 and J usage is TRBJ2-5, with D possibly TRBD2 on 6 matching bases. CDR1 is SGHKS and CDR2 is YYEKEE in the germline V gene (reference sequence). This CDR3 is built from 14 residues. Trimming took off 7 bases at V and 0 bases at J, with 13 bases between the two ends. Here the CDR3 reads CASDGGNYQETQYF. The CDR3 DNA is TGTGCCAGCGATGGCGGGAATTACCAAGAGACCCAGTACTTC.

The rearrangement joins TRBV10-3 to TRBJ2-2, with a possible D match to TRBD2 (6 bases). Trimming left V 6 bases short and J 1 base short, with 12 bases between. The CDR3 is 15 residues long. Germline CDR1 ENHRY, CDR2 SYGVKD. The CDR3 nucleotides read TGTGCCATCAGCGCTCGGGACTTGAACACCGGGGAGCTGTTTTTT. Its protein is CAISARDLNTGELFF.

A few counts support this clonotype. The chain has TRBV9 and TRBJ2-7, with D perhaps matching TRBD1 (5 bases). Germline lookup yields CDR1 SGDLS and CDR2 YYNGEE. This CDR3 has 14 residues. Trimming took off 4 bases at V and 1 base at J, with 12 bases between the two ends. CDR3 bases: TGTGCCAGCAGCCCCGACAGTGATTCCTACGAGCAGTACTTC. This gives the protein CASSPDSDSYEQYF. Drawing the rest from reference TRBV9 and TRBJ2-7, the complete variable domain is DSGVTQTPKHLITATGQRVTLRCSPRSGDLSVYWYQQSLDQGLQFLIQYYNGEERAKGNILERFSAQQFPDLHSELNLSSLELGDSALYFCASSPDSDSYEQYFGPGTRLTVT.

In its sample, this clonotype was seen a few times. The chain combines TRBV6-5 with TRBJ2-1; D is uncertain. The J call is uncertain, as TRBJ2-7 better fits the DNA end. Looked up from germline, CDR1 is MNHEY and CDR2 is SVGAGI. This CDR3 spans 16 amino acids. The CDR3 protein is CASSYGLQSSYNEQYF. As DNA, the CDR3 is TGTGCCAGCAGTTACGGTTTACAGAGCTCCTACAATGAGCAGTACTTC.

V usage is TRBV5-5 and J usage is TRBJ2-3; a possible D gene is TRBD2 (5 bases). Trimming took off 1 base at V and 6 bases at J, with 18 bases between the two ends. Looked up from germline, CDR1 is SGHKS and CDR2 is YYEKEE (reference sequence). CDR3 length: 16 residues. CDR3 loop: CASSLSRGRHRDTQYF. CDR3 DNA sequence: TGTGCCAGCAGCTTGAGTCGAGGGAGACATCGGGATACGCAGTATTTT.

This clonotype has just a few counts. The V gene is TRBV12-3 or TRBV12-4, the J gene TRBJ1-6, with D maybe TRBD1 (6 bases). The germline V and J ends were trimmed by 2 bases and 9 bases, with 14 bases remaining between them. This CDR3 region has 15 residues. The CDR3 sequence is CASSLRGASSSPLHF. Written as DNA, the CDR3 is TGTGCCAGCAGTTTACGGGGGGCCTCGTCTTCACCCCTCCACTTT.

As for this clonotype: The junction departs from the called germline gene at one end, perhaps through a read error. This chain joins TRBV7-3 and TRBJ2-3; TRBD1 matches 7 bases. The CDR3 has 16 amino acids. In germline, CDR1 is SGHTA, CDR2 FQGTGA. The CDR3 bases are TGTGCCGGCAGCCCCTCCCCGACAGGGAACACAGATACGCAGTATTTT. This codes for CAGSPSPTGNTDTQYF.

V and J are TRBV21-1 and TRBJ1-2. TRBV21-1 is a pseudogene segment. The CDR3 sequence is 15 residues long. This CDR3 reads CASSKWREQDYGYTF. The CDR3 bases are TGTGCCAGCAGCAAGTGGAGGGAACAGGACTATGGCTACACCTTC.

This chain uses TRBV28 with TRBJ2-6; D remains unclear. V dropped 2 bases and J dropped 2 bases, with 7 bases sitting between them. The CDR3 length is 15 residues. The V gene's germline CDR1 is MDHEN and CDR2 SYDVKM. The CDR3 DNA is TGTGCCAGCAGTTTAACCAGGACTGGGGCCAACGTCCTGACTTTC. Encoded protein: CASSLTRTGANVLTF.

The rearrangement links TRBV6-6 to TRBJ2-7, with D unresolved. The CDR3 length is 14 residues. The V gene's germline CDR1 is MNHNY and CDR2 SVGAGI (reference sequence). V was shortened by 0 bases and J by 2 bases, with 8 bases between the two germline ends. In DNA, the CDR3 is TGTGCCAGCAGTTACTCCCCAGCTACCTACGAGCAGTACTTC. As protein: CASSYSPATYEQYF.

This clonotype occurred once. The chain couples TRBV7-9 to TRBJ2-1; TRBD2 matches at 7 bases. The J call may be mistaken, given a closer DNA end match to TRBJ2-7. Germline CDR1 SEHNR, CDR2 FQNEAQ (reference sequence). The CDR3 runs to 18 residues. The CDR3 nucleotides read TGTGCCAGCAGCTTGGGAACTAGCGCGGGCCTCAAATACAATGAGCAGTACTTC. This codes for CASSLGTSAGLKYNEQYF.

Here the CDR3 DNA reads TGCGCCAGCAGCCAAGATCTCTGGTACGAGCAGTACTTC. It yields the protein CASSQDLWYEQYF. The rearrangement uses TRBV4-3 and TRBJ2-7, with unresolved D. The CDR3 is 13 residues long. Germline lookup yields CDR1 LGHNA and CDR2 YSLEER. V shed 0 bases and J shed 4 bases, with 7 bases lying between them.

The table lists this clonotype with a few counts. The chain uses TRBV28 and TRBJ2-1; 7 positions agree with TRBD2. This CDR3 contains 17 residues. Trimming removed 4 bases from V and 2 bases from J; junction bases left unmatched: 11. From germline, CDR1 is MDHEN and CDR2 SYDVKM. In DNA, the CDR3 is TGTGCCAGCAGTTATCCCCCCAAGCGGGAAACCTACAATGAGCAGTTCTTC. Translated: CASSYPPKRETYNEQFF.

The genes are TRBV15 and TRBJ2-1; D is unclear. The assigned J gene may be wrong: the sequence end matches TRBJ2-7 better. The germline V gene encodes CDR1 LNHNV and CDR2 YYDKDF (reference sequence). This CDR3 has 16 amino acids. CDR3 protein: CATSRDGSGSYNEQYF. CDR3 sequence (DNA): TGTGCCACCAGCAGAGATGGAAGTGGCTCCTACAATGAGCAGTACTTC.

This clonotype was picked up a small number of times. The chain uses TRBV12-3 or TRBV12-4 and TRBJ2-7, with D maybe TRBD1 (5 bases). The tail of the sequence fits TRBJ2-5 better, so the J call may be wrong. The CDR3 has 13 amino acids. In nucleotides, the CDR3 is TGTGCCAGCAGCACGACAGTCCCGGGGACCCAGTACTTC. It codes for CASSTTVPGTQYF.

This sequence joins TRBV2 and TRBJ2-3; 9 nucleotides match TRBD2. This CDR3 contains 15 residues. Germline CDR1 and CDR2: SNHLY and FYNNEI. J lost 5 bases, V lost 1 base, and 4 bases had no gene match. CDR3 region: CASSEERGAGDTQYF. CDR3 coding DNA: TGTGCCAGCAGTGAAGAGCGGGGGGCGGGAGATACGCAGTATTTT. The variable domain in full, with the rest retrieved from reference TRBV2 and TRBJ2-3, is EPEVTQTPSHQVTQMGQEVILRCVPISNHLYFYWYRQILGQKVEFLVSFYNNEISEKSEIFDDQFSVERPDGSNFTLKIRSTKLEDSAMYFCASSEERGAGDTQYFGPGTRLTVL.

The chain employs TRBV20-1 and TRBJ2-3; D unclear. Germline V lookup: CDR1 DFQATT, CDR2 SNEGSKA (reference sequence). V was shortened by 0 bases and J by 0 bases, with 13 bases between the two germline ends. CDR3 length: 16 amino acids. The CDR3 nucleotides read TGCAGTGCTAGAGATCGCTGCCTGCATAGCACAGATACGCAGTATTTT. It specifies CSARDRCLHSTDTQYF.

Points on this clonotype: At one boundary the junction diverges from the germline segment, which might be a read error. In DNA, the CDR3 is TGTGCCGGCAGCGTAGATACGGGGGCGATTTATGGCTACACCTTC. It codes for CAGSVDTGAIYGYTF. The chain carries TRBV9 and TRBJ1-2, with D perhaps matching TRBD1 (6 bases). The V gene's germline CDR1 is SGDLS and CDR2 YYNGEE. CDR3 length: 15 amino acids.

The chain recombines TRBV6-5 with TRBJ2-5; the match to TRBD1 covers 9 bases. Germline CDR1 reads MNHEY; CDR2 reads SVGAGI. The CDR3 has 16 amino acids. The J segment lost 11 bases and the V segment lost 6 bases, leaving 19 bases of the junction unmatched. The CDR3 loop reads CASSRRTGDPPNEQYF. The CDR3 DNA reads as TGTGCCAGCAGCCGTCGGACAGGGGATCCTCCAAATGAGCAGTACTTC.

This clonotype was observed a few times. CDR3 sequence (DNA): TGCGCCAGCAGCCAATTAATAGGTAGAGATGAGCAGTTCTTC. Its translation is CASSQLIGRDEQFF. The V and J genes are TRBV4-3 and TRBJ2-1; D call uncertain. Germline V gives CDR1 LGHNA, CDR2 YSLEER. The CDR3 covers 14 residues. V was shortened by 2 bases and J by 8 bases, with 13 bases between the two germline ends.

This clonotype has more than one count but fewer than ten. This chain links TRBV7-2 with TRBJ2-7; 11 bases fit TRBD2. Germline CDR1 is SGHTA and CDR2 is FQGNSA. The length of the CDR3 is 14 residues. Trimming took 5 bases from V and 0 from J; bases not matched to a gene: 0. As DNA, the CDR3 is TGTGCCAGCAGCACTAGCGGGAGCTCCTACGAGCAGTACTTC. It yields the protein CASSTSGSSYEQYF.

The chain couples TRBV9 to TRBJ1-2; 9 bases map to TRBD1. CDR3 length equals 17 residues. V shed 3 bases and J 4 bases; nucleotides not matched to a gene: 13. Germline V lookup: CDR1 SGDLS, CDR2 YYNGEE. CDR3 loop: CASSDRTGEPPGYGYTF. CDR3 nucleotides: TGTGCCAGCAGCGACCGGACAGGGGAGCCCCCGGGCTATGGCTACACCTTC. Complete variable domain (other parts from reference TRBV9 and TRBJ1-2): DSGVTQTPKHLITATGQRVTLRCSPRSGDLSVYWYQQSLDQGLQFLIQYYNGEERAKGNILERFSAQQFPDLHSELNLSSLELGDSALYFCASSDRTGEPPGYGYTFGSGTRLTVV.

This clonotype was seen once. The rearrangement links TRBV20-1 to TRBJ1-5; tentatively, D is TRBD1 (6 bases). The CDR3 is made up of 14 amino acids. Germline values: CDR1 DFQATT, CDR2 SNEGSKA (reference sequence). V lost 6 bases, J lost 0 bases, and 12 bases lay in between. CDR3 nucleotide sequence: TGCAGTGCCGCTGGACAGTTTAGCAATCAGCCCCAGCATTTT. This encodes CSAAGQFSNQPQHF.

This clonotype has only a few counts. The rearrangement links TRBV7-2 to TRBJ2-5; D uncertain. Germline V lookup: CDR1 SGHTA, CDR2 FQGNSA. The CDR3 has 14 amino acids. V was pared by 4 bases and J by 3 bases, with 12 bases between. CDR3 in amino acids: CASSSRTLEETQYF. In DNA form, the CDR3 reads TGTGCCAGCAGCTCGCGTACTCTGGAAGAGACCCAGTACTTC.

This clonotype has more than one count but fewer than ten. The junction departs from germline at one end; a sequencing error may be responsible. The chain couples TRBV12-3 or TRBV12-4 to TRBJ2-7, with 7 nucleotides matching TRBD2. The CDR3 loop spans 14 amino acids. The CDR3 loop reads CASSRLALNYGQYF. CDR3 DNA: TGTGCCAGCAGCCGACTAGCCCTAAACTACGGGCAGTACTTC.

This clonotype came up a few times. This chain connects TRBV20-1 to TRBJ2-1, with TRBD2 matching 9 bases. Germline V gene lookup returns CDR1 DFQATT and CDR2 SNEGSKA (reference sequence). The CDR3 has 18 amino acids. After removal of 1 base from V and 0 bases from J, the junction contained 10 bases not matched to a gene. CDR3 coding DNA: TGCAGTGCTAGAGTCCAGACTAGCGGCCTTAGCTCCTACAATGAGCAGTTCTTC. Encoded protein: CSARVQTSGLSSYNEQFF.